The 10 T cell receptor beta chains reported below all come from one sample, sequenced in a study of blood T cell repertoires in COVID-19. Clones were read by immunoSEQ multiplex PCR, and TCRdb kept only the in-frame ones, dropping some. The sample contains 200,000 to 250,000 clones, around 83% of which appear only once. The sample was peripheral blood. These receptor sequences come from a woman older than 75 with COVID-19, enrolled during active disease.

This chain links TRBV20-1 with TRBJ2-7, with TRBD2 matching over 7 bases. CDR3 length equals 11 residues. V shed 1 base, J shed 7 bases, and the junction held 1 base outside the gene matches. Looked up from germline, CDR1 is DFQATT and CDR2 is SNEGSKA (reference sequence). The CDR3 spells CSARVGGEQYF. Here the CDR3 DNA reads TGCAGTGCTAGAGTGGGGGGGGAGCAGTACTTC.

The J gene is TRBJ1-5, the V gene TRBV19; 8 bases agree with TRBD1. This CDR3 comprises 15 residues. Germline V gene data show CDR1 as LNHDA and CDR2 as SQIVND (reference sequence). With 5 bases clipped from V and 3 bases from J, the junction kept 6 bases outside the gene matches. DNA for the CDR3: TGTGCCAGTAGTGAACAGGGGGGGTACAATCAGCCCCAGCATTTT. Its translation is CASSEQGGYNQPQHF. The full variable domain, its missing parts supplied by reference TRBV19 and TRBJ1-5, is DGGITQSPKYLFRKEGQNVTLSCEQNLNHDAMYWYRQDPGQGLRLIYYSQIVNDFQKGDIAEGYSVSREKKESFPLTVTSAQKNPTAFYLCASSEQGGYNQPQHFGDGTRLSIL.

The gene calls are TRBV15 and TRBJ2-1; 7 bases are shared with TRBD1. Germline V gives CDR1 LNHNV, CDR2 YYDKDF (reference sequence). With 4 bases clipped from V and 3 bases from J, the junction kept 6 bases outside the gene matches. The CDR3 runs to 15 residues. CDR3 in DNA: TGTGCCACCAGCACGGGACAGAGGTACTACAATGAGCAGTTCTTC. Amino acid sequence: CATSTGQRYYNEQFF.

V and J are TRBV24-1 and TRBJ1-5, with D possibly TRBD1 on 6 matching bases. The CDR3 contains 14 residues. Trimming left V 9 bases short and J 0 bases short, with 11 bases between. Germline V gene sequence: CDR1 KGHDR, CDR2 SFDVKD. The CDR3 here is CATSGETSNQPQHF. CDR3 nucleotides: TGTGCCACCTCAGGGGAAACTAGCAATCAGCCCCAGCATTTT.

The chain recombines TRBV19 with TRBJ1-6; D uncertain. From germline, CDR1 is LNHDA and CDR2 SQIVND (reference sequence). The CDR3 is 15 residues long. V shed 5 bases and J shed 6 bases, with 14 bases lying between them. DNA for the CDR3: TGTGCCAGTAGTTCGGAGCACTCCGGTAATTCACCCCTCCACTTT. This sequence encodes CASSSEHSGNSPLHF.

The V call is TRBV7-2, the J call TRBJ1-1; a weak D match, TRBD1 (5 bases). This CDR3 is 13 amino acids long. Per germline, CDR1 SGHTA and CDR2 FQGNSA. V lost 5 bases and J 4 bases, leaving 11 bases between the germline ends. CDR3: CASSPGTITEAFF. In nucleotides, the CDR3 is TGTGCCAGCAGCCCCGGGACTATCACTGAAGCTTTCTTT.

The chain recombines TRBV27 with TRBJ1-2; the match to TRBD1 covers 10 bases. This CDR3 contains 16 residues. Trimming at V came to 4 bases and at J to 4 bases, leaving 9 bases not matched to a gene. From germline, CDR1 is MNHEY and CDR2 SMNVEV (reference sequence). The CDR3 is CASSSAGQGDLYGYTF. The CDR3 nucleotides read TGTGCCAGCAGTTCCGCTGGACAGGGGGATCTCTATGGCTACACCTTC.

Only a few counts were recorded for this clone. J is TRBJ1-5 and V is TRBV11-2; 8 nucleotides match TRBD1. Trimming at V came to 5 bases and at J to 7 bases, leaving 4 bases not matched to a gene. CDR1 SGHAT and CDR2 FQNNGV come from the germline V gene. The length of the CDR3 is 13 residues. CDR3 nucleotide sequence: TGTGCCAGCAGCCAGACAGGGGAACAGCCCCAGCATTTT. Protein sequence: CASSQTGEQPQHF.

The rearrangement joins TRBV7-2 to TRBJ2-1, with D possibly TRBD2 on 7 matching bases. Germline CDR1 reads SGHTA; CDR2 reads FQGNSA. The CDR3 has 14 amino acids. Trimming took off 4 bases at V and 10 bases at J, with 17 bases between the two ends. The CDR3 bases are TGTGCCAGCAGCTCTAATAGGGGGGGGTACGAGCAGTTCTTC. It yields the protein CASSSNRGGYEQFF.

The chain is built from TRBV18 and TRBJ2-5, with 7 positions matching TRBD1. Germline V CDR1 and CDR2: KGHSH, LQKENI. This CDR3 region has 15 residues. After removal of 3 bases from V and 0 bases from J, the junction contained 4 bases not matched to a gene. CDR3 in DNA: TGTGCCAGCTCACCGCTGGGACAGTACCAAGAGACCCAGTACTTC. As protein: CASSPLGQYQETQYF.